A selection of T cell receptor beta chains follows, all from one sample in a study of blood T cell repertoires in COVID-19. TCRdb's table, derived via immunoSEQ multiplex PCR, lists solely in-frame clones and lacks some. Here the sample spans 300,000 or so clones, 90% being singletons. Sequencing was done on a sample of PBMCs or T cells enriched from blood (not recorded which). These receptor sequences come from a man between 60 and 70 years old who had recovered from COVID-19. Both conserved end residues are part of each CDR3. D genes are given only for firm matches. Size values are once, few and many counts, or a class for expanded clones, and some rows have none.

D gene: -
J gene: TRBJ1-4
clone size: -
V gene: TRBV7-9
CDR3 protein: CASSFSFLTNEKLFF
CDR3 DNA: TGTGCCAGCAGCTTTTCCTTTCTAACTAATGAAAAACTGTTTTTT

D gene: TRBD1
J gene: TRBJ2-3
clone size: -
V gene: TRBV7-9
CDR3 protein: CASSVDRVRTDTQYF
CDR3 DNA: TGTGCCAGCAGCGTCGACAGGGTTCGCACAGATACGCAGTATTTT

D gene: TRBD1
J gene: TRBJ2-5
clone size: -
V gene: TRBV27
CDR3 protein: CASARTGTGVFLSRETQYF
CDR3 DNA: TGTGCCAGCGCACGCACAGGGACAGGGGTATTTTTATCGCGTGAGACCCAGTACTTC

D gene: -
J gene: TRBJ2-2
clone size: -
V gene: TRBV5-1
CDR3 protein: CASSLDFMNTGELFF
CDR3 DNA: TGCGCCAGCAGCTTGGACTTTATGAACACCGGGGAGCTGTTTTTT

D gene: TRBD1
J gene: TRBJ2-5
clone size: -
V gene: TRBV6-5
CDR3 protein: CASSDRGLGAQYF
CDR3 DNA: TGTGCCAGCAGCGACAGGGGGCTGGGGGCCCAGTACTTC

D gene: -
J gene: TRBJ2-5
clone size: -
V gene: TRBV29-1
CDR3 protein: CSVQGQPQTQYF
CDR3 DNA: TGCAGCGTTCAAGGACAACCACAGACCCAGTACTTC

D gene: -
J gene: TRBJ1-2
clone size: -
V gene: TRBV16
CDR3 protein: CASSQYRANYGYTF
CDR3 DNA: TGTGCCAGCAGCCAATACAGGGCAAATTATGGCTACACCTTC

D gene: -
J gene: TRBJ2-7
clone size: -
V gene: TRBV6-5
CDR3 protein: CASSRGGGYEQYF
CDR3 DNA: TGTGCCAGCAGCCGGGGAGGGGGCTACGAGCAGTACTTC

D gene: TRBD1
J gene: TRBJ1-3
clone size: -
V gene: TRBV4-3
CDR3 protein: CASSHGQGASSGNTIYF
CDR3 DNA: TGCGCCAGCAGCCACGGACAGGGGGCGAGCTCTGGAAACACCATATATTTT

D gene: -
J gene: TRBJ2-5
clone size: -
V gene: TRBV3-1/TRBV3-2
CDR3 protein: CASSQGTNQGSGETQYF
CDR3 DNA: TGTGCCAGCAGCCAAGGGACGAATCAGGGGTCAGGAGAGACCCAGTACTTC

D gene: -
J gene: TRBJ2-3
clone size: few
V gene: TRBV5-1
CDR3 protein: CASSLAITGDTDTQYF
CDR3 DNA: TGCGCCAGCAGCTTGGCCATAACGGGTGACACAGATACGCAGTATTTT

D gene: -
J gene: TRBJ1-2
clone size: -
V gene: TRBV9
CDR3 protein: CASSGGGPNYGYTF
CDR3 DNA: TGTGCCAGCAGCGGCGGGGGCCCTAACTATGGCTACACCTTC

D gene: TRBD2
J gene: TRBJ2-5
clone size: -
V gene: TRBV3-1/TRBV3-2
CDR3 protein: CASSQVGGETQYF
CDR3 DNA: TGTGCCAGCAGCCAAGTGGGAGGGGAGACCCAGTACTTC

D gene: -
J gene: TRBJ1-5
clone size: -
V gene: TRBV7-2
CDR3 protein: CASSSGGAYSNQPQHF
CDR3 DNA: TGTGCCAGCAGCTCCGGAGGGGCGTATAGCAATCAGCCCCAGCATTTT

D gene: -
J gene: TRBJ2-5
clone size: -
V gene: TRBV30
CDR3 protein: CALGHRQETQYF
CDR3 DNA: TGTGCCCTTGGACACCGACAAGAGACCCAGTACTTC

D gene: -
J gene: TRBJ1-2
clone size: once
V gene: TRBV15
CDR3 protein: CATSRDPVAGYTF
CDR3 DNA: TGTGCCACCAGCAGAGATCCAGTGGCTGGCTACACCTTC

D gene: TRBD1
J gene: TRBJ1-1
clone size: once
V gene: TRBV11-3
CDR3 protein: CASSPRQGRPEAFF
CDR3 DNA: TGTGCCAGCAGCCCTCGACAGGGTCGACCTGAAGCTTTCTTT

D gene: TRBD1
J gene: TRBJ1-4
clone size: -
V gene: TRBV4-1
CDR3 protein: CASSLGQGGTNEKLFF
CDR3 DNA: TGCGCCAGCAGCCTGGGACAGGGGGGAACTAATGAAAAACTGTTTTTT

D gene: -
J gene: TRBJ1-1
clone size: -
V gene: TRBV6-5
CDR3 protein: CASSSPPGHGGAFF
CDR3 DNA: TGTGCCAGCAGTTCCCCTCCGGGCCACGGAGGAGCTTTCTTT

D gene: -
J gene: TRBJ2-7
clone size: few
V gene: TRBV5-6
CDR3 protein: CASSSSREMRIEQYF
CDR3 DNA: TGTGCCAGCAGCTCCTCGAGGGAGATGCGGATCGAGCAGTACTTC

D gene: TRBD1
J gene: TRBJ1-6
clone size: -
V gene: TRBV3-1/TRBV3-2
CDR3 protein: CASSSSGGNSPLHF
CDR3 DNA: TGTGCCAGCAGCTCTTCAGGGGGTAATTCACCCCTCCACTTT

D gene: -
J gene: TRBJ2-7
clone size: -
V gene: TRBV6-5
CDR3 protein: CASPFYEQYF
CDR3 DNA: TGTGCCAGCCCCTTCTACGAGCAGTACTTC

D gene: TRBD2
J gene: TRBJ2-7
clone size: -
V gene: TRBV10-3
CDR3 protein: CAISASLAGGEQYF
CDR3 DNA: TGTGCCATCAGTGCGTCACTAGCGGGGGGCGAGCAGTACTTC

D gene: TRBD1
J gene: TRBJ1-2
clone size: -
V gene: TRBV5-4
CDR3 protein: CASSTESGQAGYGYTF
CDR3 DNA: TGTGCCAGCAGCACCGAGTCCGGACAGGCCGGCTATGGCTACACCTTC

D gene: -
J gene: TRBJ1-2
clone size: -
V gene: TRBV5-1
CDR3 protein: CASSLTTGNYGYTF
CDR3 DNA: TGCGCCAGCAGCTTAACGACAGGCAACTATGGCTACACCTTC

D gene: TRBD1
J gene: TRBJ1-1
clone size: -
V gene: TRBV6-1
CDR3 protein: CASSAGTGGINTEAFF
CDR3 DNA: TGTGCCAGCAGTGCGGGGACAGGGGGAATAAACACTGAAGCTTTCTTT

D gene: -
J gene: TRBJ1-5
clone size: -
V gene: TRBV27
CDR3 protein: CASRDQGRDQPQHF
CDR3 DNA: TGTGCCAGCAGGGACCAGGGGAGGGATCAGCCCCAGCATTTT

D gene: TRBD2
J gene: TRBJ2-1
clone size: -
V gene: TRBV3-1/TRBV3-2
CDR3 protein: CASSPSSGGAARQFF
CDR3 DNA: TGTGCCAGCAGCCCCTCTAGCGGGGGGGCCGCTAGGCAGTTCTTC

D gene: TRBD2
J gene: TRBJ2-3
clone size: -
V gene: TRBV30
CDR3 protein: CAWSVRSLAGWATDTQYF
CDR3 DNA: TGTGCCTGGAGTGTACGGAGTCTAGCGGGATGGGCCACAGATACGCAGTATTTT

D gene: TRBD1
J gene: TRBJ2-2
clone size: -
V gene: TRBV29-1
CDR3 protein: CSVYRQGTTGELFF
CDR3 DNA: TGCAGCGTTTACAGACAGGGAACCACCGGGGAGCTGTTTTTT

D gene: -
J gene: TRBJ2-6
clone size: once
V gene: TRBV5-4
CDR3 protein: CASSGRDSGANVLTF
CDR3 DNA: TGTGCCAGCAGCGGGAGAGACTCTGGGGCCAACGTCCTGACTTTC

D gene: TRBD1
J gene: TRBJ2-7
clone size: -
V gene: TRBV5-5
CDR3 protein: CASSVLGQDFFEQYF
CDR3 DNA: TGTGCCAGCAGCGTACTGGGACAGGACTTTTTCGAGCAGTACTTC

D gene: TRBD1
J gene: TRBJ1-5
clone size: -
V gene: TRBV10-2
CDR3 protein: CASSKDRGLQPQHF
CDR3 DNA: TGCGCCAGCAGTAAGGACAGGGGGCTTCAGCCCCAGCATTTT

D gene: -
J gene: TRBJ1-5
clone size: once
V gene: TRBV6-7
CDR3 protein: CASSCCPRRAGEGDQPQHF
CDR3 DNA: TGTGCCAGCAGTTGCTGCCCGAGGAGGGCAGGGGAGGGGGATCAGCCCCAGCATTTT

D gene: -
J gene: TRBJ1-4
clone size: -
V gene: TRBV18
CDR3 protein: CASSPPFGAGGATNEKLFF
CDR3 DNA: TGTGCCAGCTCACCACCGTTCGGTGCGGGGGGTGCAACTAATGAAAAACTGTTTTTT

D gene: -
J gene: TRBJ1-5
clone size: -
V gene: TRBV19
CDR3 protein: CASSQDKYSNQPQHF
CDR3 DNA: TGTGCCAGTAGCCAGGACAAGTATAGCAATCAGCCCCAGCATTTT

D gene: -
J gene: TRBJ1-4
clone size: -
V gene: TRBV4-1
CDR3 protein: CASSQILVVTNEKLFF
CDR3 DNA: TGCGCCAGCAGCCAGATCCTGGTAGTCACTAATGAAAAACTGTTTTTT

D gene: -
J gene: TRBJ1-2
clone size: -
V gene: TRBV28
CDR3 protein: CASIPGGSYGYTF
CDR3 DNA: TGTGCCAGCATACCGGGGGGGAGCTATGGCTACACCTTC

D gene: TRBD2
J gene: TRBJ2-7
clone size: -
V gene: TRBV19
CDR3 protein: CATSIGAGSEQYF
CDR3 DNA: TGTGCCACCTCTATAGGAGCGGGAAGCGAGCAGTACTTC

D gene: TRBD1
J gene: TRBJ1-2
clone size: -
V gene: TRBV5-5
CDR3 protein: CASSFRPTGVLYGYTF
CDR3 DNA: TGTGCCAGCAGCTTCCGTCCGACAGGGGTACTCTATGGCTACACCTTC

D gene: -
J gene: TRBJ2-5
clone size: -
V gene: TRBV20-1
CDR3 protein: CSASDQETQYF
CDR3 DNA: TGCAGTGCGTCCGACCAAGAGACCCAGTACTTC

D gene: TRBD1
J gene: TRBJ1-5
clone size: once
V gene: TRBV5-6
CDR3 protein: CASSLARDRGDQPQHF
CDR3 DNA: TGTGCCAGCAGCTTGGCGCGGGACAGGGGGGATCAGCCCCAGCATTTT

D gene: TRBD1
J gene: TRBJ1-6
clone size: -
V gene: TRBV27
CDR3 protein: CASSLTGAGSPLHF
CDR3 DNA: TGTGCCAGCAGTCTGACAGGGGCTGGTTCACCCCTCCACTTT

D gene: -
J gene: TRBJ1-2
clone size: few
V gene: TRBV5-4
CDR3 protein: CASSLAGGAGYTF
CDR3 DNA: TGTGCCAGCAGCTTGGCGGGGGGGGCTGGCTACACCTTC

D gene: -
J gene: TRBJ1-2
clone size: -
V gene: TRBV6-5
CDR3 protein: CASRAGGVNYGYTF
CDR3 DNA: TGTGCCAGCAGGGCCGGCGGGGTTAACTATGGCTACACCTTC

D gene: -
J gene: TRBJ2-1
clone size: once
V gene: TRBV3-1/TRBV3-2
CDR3 protein: CASSQDRVGNSFF
CDR3 DNA: TGTGCCAGCAGCCAAGATAGAGTGGGCAACTCGTTCTTC

D gene: TRBD2
J gene: TRBJ2-3
clone size: -
V gene: TRBV4-2
CDR3 protein: CASSQRVSGGAGTDTQYF
CDR3 DNA: TGTGCCAGCAGCCAAAGAGTTAGCGGGGGGGCGGGGACAGATACGCAGTATTTT

D gene: -
J gene: TRBJ1-1
clone size: once
V gene: TRBV5-5
CDR3 protein: CASSFQNTEAFF
CDR3 DNA: TGTGCCAGCAGCTTCCAGAACACTGAAGCTTTCTTT

D gene: TRBD1
J gene: TRBJ1-1
clone size: -
V gene: TRBV6-5
CDR3 protein: CASRGLIGTEAFF
CDR3 DNA: TGTGCCAGTAGGGGGCTTATCGGCACTGAAGCTTTCTTT

D gene: TRBD1
J gene: TRBJ1-5
clone size: once
V gene: TRBV3-1/TRBV3-2
CDR3 protein: CASSATGTVQPQHF
CDR3 DNA: TGTGCCAGCAGCGCGACCGGGACAGTTCAGCCCCAGCATTTT

D gene: TRBD2
J gene: TRBJ2-2
clone size: -
V gene: TRBV5-4
CDR3 protein: CASSLDPGGLHGELFF
CDR3 DNA: TGTGCCAGCAGCTTGGATCCGGGGGGGCTTCACGGGGAGCTGTTTTTT

D gene: -
J gene: TRBJ2-1
clone size: -
V gene: TRBV12-5
CDR3 protein: CASGLVTGVNNEQFF
CDR3 DNA: TGTGCTAGTGGTTTGGTAACGGGAGTTAACAATGAGCAGTTCTTC

D gene: -
J gene: TRBJ2-1
clone size: -
V gene: TRBV9
CDR3 protein: CASSDRDPPTEQFF
CDR3 DNA: TGTGCCAGCAGCGACAGGGACCCACCTACTGAGCAGTTCTTC

D gene: TRBD1
J gene: TRBJ1-5
clone size: -
V gene: TRBV6-1
CDR3 protein: CASSEVVRGLRQPQHF
CDR3 DNA: TGTGCCAGCAGTGAAGTTGTCAGGGGGCTGCGTCAGCCCCAGCATTTT

D gene: -
J gene: TRBJ2-2
clone size: -
V gene: TRBV29-1
CDR3 protein: CSVRGGPGELFF
CDR3 DNA: TGCAGCGTGAGGGGGGGGCCCGGGGAGCTGTTTTTT

D gene: -
J gene: TRBJ1-6
clone size: once
V gene: TRBV19
CDR3 protein: CASRGRNSPLHF
CDR3 DNA: TGTGCCAGCAGGGGCAGGAATTCACCCCTCCACTTT

D gene: -
J gene: TRBJ2-1
clone size: -
V gene: TRBV11-3
CDR3 protein: CASSLLRSSYNEQFF
CDR3 DNA: TGTGCCAGCAGCTTGTTGCGTAGCTCCTACAATGAGCAGTTCTTC